This entry describes one T cell receptor beta chain. Source study methods: Reference gene primer amplification in the assay estimated nucleated cell counts. The table came from immunoSEQ multiplex PCR; TCRdb's copy has only in-frame clones and leaves some out. The DNA gave D and trimming, while V, J and clone size come from that table. The data show fewer than 300,000 clones, 88% seen once. The data derive from a study of blood T cell repertoires in COVID-19. At the level of the study: Nucleic acid was either cDNA or gDNA, and it came from T cells, B-cell-depleted T cells, or PBMCs.

The specimen was peripheral blood. This TCR was sampled from a man in his late teens or twenties with active or convalescent COVID-19.

The CDR3 spells CASSQAFRGGANTEAFF. In nucleotides, the CDR3 is TGCGCCAGCAGCCAAGCATTTAGAGGGGGGGCGAACACTGAAGCTTTCTTT. The rearrangement uses TRBV4-3 and TRBJ1-1, with D perhaps matching TRBD1 (6 bases). Germline V gene sequence: CDR1 LGHNA, CDR2 YSLEER. CDR3 length: 17 residues. Trimming cost V 1 base and J 1 base, with 16 bases left between them.